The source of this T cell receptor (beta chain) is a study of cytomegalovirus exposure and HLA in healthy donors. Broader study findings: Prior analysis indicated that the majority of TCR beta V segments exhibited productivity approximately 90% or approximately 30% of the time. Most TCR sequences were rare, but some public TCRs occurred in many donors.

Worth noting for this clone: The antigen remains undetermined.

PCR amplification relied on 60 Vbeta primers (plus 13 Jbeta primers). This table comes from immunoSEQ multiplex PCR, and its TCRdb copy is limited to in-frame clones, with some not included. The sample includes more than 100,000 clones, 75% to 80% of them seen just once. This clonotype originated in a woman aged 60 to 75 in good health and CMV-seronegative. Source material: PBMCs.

CDR3 loop: CASSRSNQPQHF. CDR3 sequence (DNA): TGTGCCAGCTCACGGAGCAATCAGCCCCAGCATTTT. This rearrangement joins TRBV28 to TRBJ1-5, with D unclear. Germline CDR1 and CDR2: MDHEN and SYDVKM. V lost 8 bases and J lost 1, with 6 bases in between. This CDR3 is built from 12 residues.